The sequence of this T cell receptor (beta chain) was determined in a study of blood T cell repertoires in COVID-19. About the study: COVID-19 samples collected from the United States, Italy and Spain covered acute and convalescent phases. PBMCs, B-cell-depleted T cells, or T cells were the source of the cDNA or gDNA that made up the material.

A Seattle source enrolled patients during active infection and followed them longitudinally. Per the original methods: From reference gene primer amplification, estimates of nucleated cell counts were derived. Data came from immunoSEQ multiplex PCR; TCRdb stores just in-frame clones and leaves some out. V and J calls and clone size are copied from that table; D and trimming were computed from the DNA. The sample yields around 430,000 clones, roughly 88% seen once. V shed 6 bases and J 5 bases; nucleotides not matched to a gene: 14. Germline CDR1 and CDR2: GTSNPN and SVGIG (reference sequence). This CDR3 is built from 16 residues.

The clonotype originates from a woman in her 50s with COVID-19, enrolled during active disease. This rearrangement joins TRBV30 to TRBJ2-1, with 9 bases aligning to TRBD2. The source material was peripheral blood. The CDR3 spells CACRDWGGGANNEQFF. CDR3 bases: TGTGCCTGCCGTGATTGGGGCGGGGGGGCCAACAATGAGCAGTTCTTC.